This T cell receptor beta chain was obtained from a study of blood T cells in healthy people across ages. A remark on this clonotype: Antigen specificity is unknown.

General observations from the study: Higher diversity, along with more naive CD4+ cells, distinguished long-lived donors from aged donors.

A sample-barcoded 5' primer and a J-beta primer mix were used in a second PCR of roughly 6 to 11 cycles. TCRdb re-analysed the 5' RACE reads in MiXCR, keeping a single row per CDR3 protein. The data contain about 830,000 distinct CDR3 sequences, approximately 67% of them seen just once; the ten biggest clones take up 25% to 30%. The source material was blood. This receptor was identified in a man aged 25-40 years in good health.

The CDR3 nucleotides read TGCGCCAGCAGCTTGGGTAGCGGGGGGTTTGACATTCAGTACTTC. This translates into CASSLGSGGFDIQYF. The chain recombines TRBV5-1 with TRBJ2-4; TRBD2 agrees at 10 bases. The CDR3 has 15 amino acids. After removal of 0 bases from V and 8 bases from J, the junction contained 5 bases not matched to a gene. The V gene's germline CDR1 is SGHRS and CDR2 YFSETQ.